These 27 T cell receptor beta chains were all obtained from the same sample, sequenced in a study of cytomegalovirus exposure and HLA in healthy donors. It was with 60 Vbeta and 13 Jbeta primers that the PCR ran. The table came from immunoSEQ multiplex PCR; TCRdb's copy has only in-frame clones and leaves some out. The table shows about 160,000 clones, with around 85% occurring only once. The sequenced sample consisted of PBMCs. The receptors shown here come from a woman in her thirties in good health and CMV-seronegative.

The J gene is TRBJ2-1, the V gene TRBV9; 7 nucleotides match TRBD1. Germline loops: CDR1 SGDLS, CDR2 YYNGEE. The CDR3 has 14 amino acids. After removal of 4 bases from V and 4 bases from J, the junction contained 5 bases not matched to a gene. In DNA, the CDR3 is TGTGCCAGCAGCAGGACAGGAGGTTACAATGAGCAGTTCTTC. It specifies CASSRTGGYNEQFF.

This chain joins TRBV29-1 and TRBJ2-1, with D uncertain. This CDR3 comprises 12 residues. The V end lost 2 bases, the J end lost 3 bases, and 5 bases lay between the germline ends. Germline V CDR1 and CDR2: SQVTM, ANQGSEA. The CDR3, as DNA: TGCAGCGTTGAATTCAGCTACAATGAGCAGTTCTTC. Amino acid sequence: CSVEFSYNEQFF.

The CDR3 DNA is TGTGCCAGCAGTCTTTGGGACAGGGGTACTAGCGGCCAAGAGACCCAGTACTTC. It codes for CASSLWDRGTSGQETQYF. The J gene is TRBJ2-5, the V gene TRBV11-3; 10 nucleotides align to TRBD1. The trim removed 6 bases at V and 1 base at J, leaving 14 bases unmatched. This CDR3 region has 18 residues. CDR1 SGHNT and CDR2 YENEEA come from the germline V gene.

This chain joins TRBV6-6 and TRBJ1-1; D uncertain. CDR3 length: 13 residues. Germline CDR1 reads MNHNY; CDR2 reads SVGAGI (reference sequence). The germline V and J ends were trimmed by 4 bases and 1 base, with 7 bases remaining between them. The CDR3 protein is CASSSRSNTEAFF. The DNA of the CDR3 is TGTGCCAGCAGTTCCAGGTCGAACACTGAAGCTTTCTTT.

The chain has TRBV5-4 and TRBJ2-5; TRBD2 aligns across 12 bases. The V gene end was trimmed by 3 bases and the J gene end by 4 bases; junction bases not matched to a gene: 16. Germline-derived CDR1 and CDR2 are SGHNT and YYREEE (reference sequence). The CDR3 spans 19 residues. The CDR3 here is CASSSTSLAGGWIGETQYF. The CDR3 nucleotides read TGTGCCAGCAGCTCAACCTCACTAGCGGGAGGTTGGATTGGAGAGACCCAGTACTTC.

The chain couples TRBV10-1 to TRBJ2-2, with 8 nucleotides matching TRBD1. J lost 6 bases, V lost 4 bases, and 7 bases had no gene match. This CDR3 spans 15 amino acids. Germline V gives CDR1 WNHNN, CDR2 SYGVQD (reference sequence). DNA of the CDR3: TGCGCCAGCAGTGCGGGACAGGCCGGGGCCGGGGAGCTGTTTTTT. Residues: CASSAGQAGAGELFF.

The chain employs TRBV7-2 and TRBJ2-5; 15 positions agree with TRBD2. Germline V gives CDR1 SGHTA, CDR2 FQGNSA. V shed 4 bases and J 3 bases; nucleotides not matched to a gene: 6. There are 17 residues in the CDR3. CDR3 amino acids: CASSYVGLAGGEETQYF. CDR3 DNA sequence: TGTGCCAGCAGCTACGTGGGACTAGCGGGGGGCGAAGAGACCCAGTACTTC.

The genes are TRBV5-4 and TRBJ1-2, with D perhaps matching TRBD1 (5 bases). Trimming pared 5 bases from V and 2 bases from J, leaving 13 bases between. The CDR3 has 14 residues. The germline gives CDR1 SGHNT, CDR2 YYREEE (reference sequence). The CDR3 bases are TGTGCCAGCAGGCGCGACAGAACCAACTATGGCTACACCTTC. This translates into CASRRDRTNYGYTF.

V usage is TRBV27 and J usage is TRBJ2-1; no clear D gene. The ends were cut back, 5 bases at V and 8 bases at J, with 19 bases in the middle. Germline-derived CDR1 and CDR2 are MNHEY and SMNVEV (reference sequence). The CDR3 sequence is 15 residues long. CDR3 protein: CASSLTSYVGDEQFF. The CDR3 DNA is TGTGCCAGCAGTCTGACGTCCTACGTCGGAGATGAGCAGTTCTTC.

This chain links TRBV5-3 with TRBJ1-1, with TRBD1 as a possible D gene (6 bases). TRBV5-3 is an ORF for which the function is uncertain. Trimming took off 4 bases at V and 4 bases at J, with 35 bases between the two ends. The CDR3 spans 21 residues. CDR3 region: CARSPRWGVGGRGDSPTEAFF. The CDR3 DNA is TGTGCCAGAAGCCCCCGGTGGGGGGTTGGGGGCCGGGGGGATTCGCCCACTGAAGCTTTCTTT.

CDR3: CASGETGHEQFF. The CDR3 DNA sequence: TGTGCTAGTGGTGAGACAGGCCATGAGCAGTTCTTC. The chain joins TRBV12-5 to TRBJ2-1, with a possible D match to TRBD1 (6 bases). This CDR3 has 12 amino acids. Trimming left V 5 bases short and J 8 bases short, with 10 bases between. CDR1 is LGHNT, CDR2 FRNRAP, per germline. Complete variable domain (other parts from reference TRBV12-5 and TRBJ2-1): DARVTQTPRHKVTEMGQEVTMRCQPILGHNTVFWYRQTMMQGLELLAYFRNRAPLDDSGMPKDRFSAEMPDATLATLKIQPSEPRDSAVYFCASGETGHEQFFGPGTRLTVL.

Only a few counts were recorded for this clone. This chain's CDR3 is CASSVGQGLNEQFF. CDR3 sequence (DNA): TGTGCCAGTAGTGTGGGACAGGGTCTCAATGAGCAGTTCTTC. The chain couples TRBV19 to TRBJ2-1; 9 bases are shared with TRBD1. This CDR3 has 14 amino acids. Germline V gene data show CDR1 as LNHDA and CDR2 as SQIVND (reference sequence). With V trimmed by 5 bases and J by 6 bases, 5 bases remained unmatched.

The genes are TRBV5-1 and TRBJ1-4; D not certain. This CDR3 has 13 residues. V was trimmed by 3 bases and J by 7 bases, leaving 10 bases between them. In germline, CDR1 is SGHRS, CDR2 YFSETQ. The CDR3 region is CASSSEVAEKLFF. CDR3 sequence (DNA): TGCGCCAGCAGCTCAGAGGTAGCTGAAAAACTGTTTTTT.

The genes are TRBV7-3 and TRBJ2-7, with 15 bases fitting TRBD2. Germline-derived CDR1 and CDR2 are SGHTA and FQGTGA. Losses at the gene ends were 2 bases for V and 7 bases for J; bases not matched to a gene: 6. CDR3 size: 16 residues. The CDR3 protein is CASSLGLAGGPREQYF. Here the CDR3 DNA reads TGTGCCAGCAGCTTAGGACTAGCGGGAGGGCCACGGGAGCAGTACTTC.

The chain is built from TRBV27 and TRBJ1-4; no definite D call. The CDR3 runs to 15 residues. CDR1 MNHEY and CDR2 SMNVEV come from the germline V gene (reference sequence). Trimming shortened V by 3 bases and J by 4 bases, and 12 bases separated the two germline ends. The CDR3 DNA reads as TGTGCCAGCAGTTTGCAGGATATGGATAATGAAAAACTGTTTTTT. It specifies CASSLQDMDNEKLFF.

This sequence joins TRBV4-1 and TRBJ1-6, with 8 bases fitting TRBD1. CDR1 MGHRA and CDR2 YSYEKL come from the germline V gene. V gave up 1 base and J gave up 7 bases; unmatched junction bases: 6. The CDR3 runs to 16 residues. Here the CDR3 reads CASSQVLTGENSPLHF. The CDR3 DNA is TGCGCCAGCAGCCAAGTACTGACAGGGGAAAATTCACCCCTCCACTTT.

This clone appeared a single time. This chain connects TRBV9 to TRBJ2-3, with 9 bases fitting TRBD2. The CDR3 is made up of 16 amino acids. The J segment lost 0 bases and the V segment lost 8 bases, leaving 10 bases of the junction unmatched. Germline CDR1 reads SGDLS; CDR2 reads YYNGEE. In DNA, the CDR3 is TGTGCCAGTTCCGCGGCGGGGGGGCAGAGCACAGATACGCAGTATTTT. Translated, it gives CASSAAGGQSTDTQYF.

The rearrangement uses TRBV9 and TRBJ2-1, with a weak D call TRBD2 (6 bases). Germline CDR1 reads SGDLS; CDR2 reads YYNGEE. The CDR3 extends over 13 amino acids. Trimming took off 5 bases at V and 10 bases at J, with 16 bases between the two ends. The CDR3 DNA sequence: TGTGCCAGCAGTGGTAGCCAAGGGAGGGAGCAGTTCTTC. This encodes CASSGSQGREQFF.

V gene TRBV19 combines with J gene TRBJ1-5; a possible D gene is TRBD1 (5 bases). Per the germline V gene, CDR1 is LNHDA and CDR2 is SQIVND (reference sequence). Trimming cost V 4 bases and J 2 bases, with 12 bases left between them. This CDR3 is built from 15 residues. The DNA for the CDR3 is TGTGCCAGTAGTAAGTCGGGGGGGGGCAATCAGCCCCAGCATTTT. Residues: CASSKSGGGNQPQHF.

The chain employs TRBV19 and TRBJ2-7, with 9 bases identical to TRBD1. J lost 3 bases, V lost 3 bases, and 6 bases had no gene match. The germline CDR1 and CDR2 sequences are LNHDA and SQIVND (reference sequence). This CDR3 has 15 residues. The CDR3 sequence is CASSMVRQGVYEQYF. CDR3 in DNA: TGTGCCAGTAGTATGGTTCGACAGGGGGTCTACGAGCAGTACTTC.

This clone was seen a few times. The V and J genes are TRBV5-4 and TRBJ1-1; TRBD1 might be the D (6 bases). V was pared by 3 bases and J by 4 bases, with 16 bases between. This CDR3 spans 15 amino acids. CDR1 is SGHNT and CDR2 is YYREEE in the germline V gene (reference sequence). In DNA form, the CDR3 reads TGTGCCAGCAGCTCGCTTTCGGGACAAGGCACTGAAGCTTTCTTT. This sequence encodes CASSSLSGQGTEAFF.

The rearrangement uses TRBV5-1 and TRBJ2-1, with 9 bases that match TRBD2. CDR1 and CDR2 from the germline V gene are SGHRS and YFSETQ. CDR3 length: 15 residues. Trimming took 2 bases from V and 7 from J; bases not matched to a gene: 7. The CDR3 sequence: CASSFGLTSGNEQFF. The CDR3 bases are TGCGCCAGCAGCTTCGGACTAACTAGCGGGAATGAGCAGTTCTTC.

V usage is TRBV19 and J usage is TRBJ1-1; tentative D call: TRBD1 (5 bases). Deletions cut 9 bases from V and 2 bases from J, with 10 bases between. The CDR3 is made up of 12 amino acids. Germline V gene data show CDR1 as LNHDA and CDR2 as SQIVND (reference sequence). CDR3: CASRQYNTEAFF. The DNA of the CDR3 is TGTGCCAGCCGACAGTACAACACTGAAGCTTTCTTT.

The rearrangement joins TRBV6-5 to TRBJ1-2; D is ambiguous. V was clipped by 2 bases and J by 3 bases, with 7 bases between them. The germline V gene encodes CDR1 MNHEY and CDR2 SVGAGI. The CDR3 is made up of 13 amino acids. The CDR3 DNA reads TGTGCCAGCAGTTACGGAGTCCACTATGGCTACACCTTC. Amino acid sequence: CASSYGVHYGYTF.

This chain joins TRBV4-3 and TRBJ1-2, with no clear D. The CDR3 spans 15 residues. Germline-derived CDR1 and CDR2 are LGHNA and YSLEER. V lost 6 bases, J lost 0 bases, and 14 bases lay in between. This CDR3 is CASSYVAGSNYGYTF. In DNA form, the CDR3 reads TGCGCCAGCAGTTACGTTGCAGGATCTAACTATGGCTACACCTTC.

The gene calls are TRBV6-4 and TRBJ2-1; D not certain. CDR1 MRHNA and CDR2 SNTAGT come from the germline V gene. V was trimmed by 6 bases and J by 1 base, leaving 28 bases between them. This CDR3 region has 20 residues. CDR3 sequence: CASRLPAAWPPYGSYNEQFF. The CDR3 DNA is TGTGCCAGCAGATTACCCGCGGCCTGGCCCCCCTACGGGTCCTACAATGAGCAGTTCTTC.

The rearrangement uses TRBV19 and TRBJ1-5; 12 positions match TRBD1. The ends lost 5 bases at V and 6 bases at J; junction bases unmatched: 5. The CDR3 length is 15 residues. From germline, CDR1 is LNHDA and CDR2 SQIVND (reference sequence). The CDR3 reads CASSSGQGAGQPQHF. CDR3 coding DNA: TGTGCCAGTAGTTCGGGACAGGGGGCCGGTCAGCCCCAGCATTTT.